This TCR beta chain is from a study of T cell responses to AZD1222 COVID-19 vaccine. This table comes from immunoSEQ multiplex PCR, and its TCRdb copy is limited to in-frame clones, with some not included. The table includes under 110,000 clones, about 89% detected once. Germline CDR1 is SNHLY and CDR2 is FYNNEI. This CDR3 has 14 residues. After removal of 6 bases from V and 6 bases from J, the junction contained 5 bases not matched to a gene. The chain combines TRBV2 with TRBJ2-1, with 10 bases identical to TRBD2. The sequencing here drew on peripheral blood, taken 28 days after the second AZD1222 dose. This receptor was obtained from an adult who received the AZD1222 COVID-19 vaccine. This chain's CDR3 is CASSSTSGRNEQFF. CDR3 in DNA: TGTGCCAGCAGCTCGACTAGCGGGCGCAATGAGCAGTTCTTC.